This TCR beta chain was documented in a study of blood T cell repertoires in COVID-19. Study background: T cells, B-cell-depleted T cells, or PBMCs provided the cDNA or gDNA that served as material.

The V and J ends lost 10 bases and 4 bases, in that order; junction bases with no gene match: 9. This CDR3 is built from 13 residues. CDR1 and CDR2 (germline): WSHSY, SAAADI. Per the study methods: Reference gene primer amplification gave estimated nucleated cell counts. The data were produced by immunoSEQ multiplex PCR, yet TCRdb's version contains in-frame clones alone and is incomplete. V and J calls and clone size are those listed in that table; D and trimming were worked out from the DNA. The sample yields over 80,000 clones, over 75% seen once. The clonotype was recovered from a woman of 80 years or more with acute or convalescent COVID-19. The source material was peripheral blood. The chain employs TRBV10-2 and TRBJ2-5; 7 nucleotides align to TRBD2. The CDR3 region is CATRAGRIETQYF. The CDR3 bases are TGCGCCACCAGAGCGGGGAGGATAGAGACCCAGTACTTC.